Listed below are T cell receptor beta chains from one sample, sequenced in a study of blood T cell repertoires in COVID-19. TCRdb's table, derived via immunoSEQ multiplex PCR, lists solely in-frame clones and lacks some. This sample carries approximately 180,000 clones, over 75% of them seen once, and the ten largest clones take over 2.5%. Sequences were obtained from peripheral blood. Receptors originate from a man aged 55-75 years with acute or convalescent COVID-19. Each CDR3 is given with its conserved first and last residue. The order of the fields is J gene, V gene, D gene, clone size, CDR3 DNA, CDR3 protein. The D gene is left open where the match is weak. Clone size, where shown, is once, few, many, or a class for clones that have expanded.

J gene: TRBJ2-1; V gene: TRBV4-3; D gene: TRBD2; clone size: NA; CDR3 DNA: TGCGCCAGCAGCCAGGGAACTAGCGGAGGTAATGAGCAGTTCTTC; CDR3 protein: CASSQGTSGGNEQFF
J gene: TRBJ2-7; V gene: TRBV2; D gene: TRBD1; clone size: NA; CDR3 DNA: TGTGCCAGCAGTAGGGACAGGGGTGACGAGCAGTACTTC; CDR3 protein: CASSRDRGDEQYF
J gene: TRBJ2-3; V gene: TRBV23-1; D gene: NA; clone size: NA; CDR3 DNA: TGCGCCAGCAGTCGACCTTCAGGGACAGATACGCAGTATTTT; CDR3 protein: CASSRPSGTDTQYF
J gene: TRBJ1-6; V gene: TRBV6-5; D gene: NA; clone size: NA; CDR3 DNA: TGTGCCAGCAGTTACGCGGGAGAACTCACCCTCCACTTT; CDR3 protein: CASSYAGELTLHF
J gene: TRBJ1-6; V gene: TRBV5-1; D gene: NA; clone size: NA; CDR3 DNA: TGCGCCAGCAGCTTACACCAGGGGAGCAATTCACCCCTCCACTTT; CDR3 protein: CASSLHQGSNSPLHF
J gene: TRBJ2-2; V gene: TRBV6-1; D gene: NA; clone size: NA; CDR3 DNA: TGTGCCAGCAGTGGTCGTGGTACTAGCTCTACGACCGGGGAGCTGTTTTTT; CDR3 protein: CASSGRGTSSTTGELFF
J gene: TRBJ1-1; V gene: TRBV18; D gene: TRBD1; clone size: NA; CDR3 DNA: TGTGCCAGCTCACCACAGGGGGGACAGGGAGACACTGAAGCTTTCTTT; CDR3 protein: CASSPQGGQGDTEAFF
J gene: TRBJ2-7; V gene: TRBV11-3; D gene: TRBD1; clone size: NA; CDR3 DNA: TGTGCCAGCAGCCCGGACAGGGACTACGAGCAGTACTTC; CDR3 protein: CASSPDRDYEQYF
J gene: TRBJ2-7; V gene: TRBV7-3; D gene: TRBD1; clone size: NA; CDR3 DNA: TGTGCCAGCAGCTCTCAAGCGGGACAGGGCTACGAGCAGTACTTC; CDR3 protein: CASSSQAGQGYEQYF
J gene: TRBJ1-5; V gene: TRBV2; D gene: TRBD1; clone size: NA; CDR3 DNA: TGTGCCAGCAGTGCCCAGACAGGGCACCAGCCCCAGCATTTT; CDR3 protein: CASSAQTGHQPQHF
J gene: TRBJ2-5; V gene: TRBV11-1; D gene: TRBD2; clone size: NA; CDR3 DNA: TGTGCCAGCAGCCCCCGGACTAGCGGACAAGAGACCCAGTACTTC; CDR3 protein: CASSPRTSGQETQYF
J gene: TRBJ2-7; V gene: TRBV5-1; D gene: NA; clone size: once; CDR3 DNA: TGCGCCAGCAGCTTATATTCGGGACTTCCTTCCTACGAGCAGTACTTC; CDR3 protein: CASSLYSGLPSYEQYF
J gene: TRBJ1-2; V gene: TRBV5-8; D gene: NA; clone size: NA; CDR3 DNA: TGTGCCAGCAGCTTGGCCCAGGGCGTCTATGGCTACACCTTC; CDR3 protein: CASSLAQGVYGYTF
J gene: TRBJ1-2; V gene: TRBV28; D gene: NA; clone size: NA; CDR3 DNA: TGTGCCAGCAACTTCGGGGGGGAACTCAGAGGCTATGGCTACACCTTC; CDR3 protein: CASNFGGELRGYGYTF
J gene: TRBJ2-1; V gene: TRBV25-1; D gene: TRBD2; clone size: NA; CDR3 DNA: TGTGCCAGCAGTGCTAGCGGGAACGGGAATGAGCAGTTCTTC; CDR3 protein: CASSASGNGNEQFF
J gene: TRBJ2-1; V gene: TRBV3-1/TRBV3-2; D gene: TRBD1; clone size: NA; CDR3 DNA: TGTGCCAGCAGCCAAGGCAGGACAGGGGTCTACAATGAGCAGTTCTTC; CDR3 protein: CASSQGRTGVYNEQFF
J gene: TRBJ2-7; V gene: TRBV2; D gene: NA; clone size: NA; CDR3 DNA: TGTGCCAGCCGCCTACAAGCCGCCGGGGAGCAGTACTTC; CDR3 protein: CASRLQAAGEQYF
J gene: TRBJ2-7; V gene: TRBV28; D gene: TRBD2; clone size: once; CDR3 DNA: TGTGCCAGCAGTTTAGGAACCGGGACTATCGATTTC; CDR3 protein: CASSLGTGTIDF
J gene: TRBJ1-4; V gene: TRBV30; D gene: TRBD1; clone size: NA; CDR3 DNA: TGTGCCTGGACAGACAGGGGGCGATTGAATGAAAAACTGTTTTTT; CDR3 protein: CAWTDRGRLNEKLFF
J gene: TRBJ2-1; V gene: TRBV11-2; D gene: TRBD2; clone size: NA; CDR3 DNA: TGTGCCAGCAGCCCTCGTCCTAGCGGCGATGAGCAGTTCTTC; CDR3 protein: CASSPRPSGDEQFF
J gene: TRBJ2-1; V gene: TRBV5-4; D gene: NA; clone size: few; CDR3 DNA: TGTGCCAGCAGCGCCGCCGCACAGGAGCAGTTCTTC; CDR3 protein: CASSAAAQEQFF
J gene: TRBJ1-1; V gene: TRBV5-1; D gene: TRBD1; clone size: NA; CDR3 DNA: TGCGCCAGCAGCTTGGGGAGGGGGCAACCTCTTGAAGCTTTCTTT; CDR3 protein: CASSLGRGQPLEAFF
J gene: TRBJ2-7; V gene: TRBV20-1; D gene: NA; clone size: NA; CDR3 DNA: TGCAGTGCTAGATCTGGCCACGAGCAGTACTTC; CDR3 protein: CSARSGHEQYF
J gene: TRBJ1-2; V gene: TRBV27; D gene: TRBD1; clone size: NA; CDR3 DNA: TGTGCCAGCAGTTCCAGGGGGACAGGGGGTGGGTATGGCTACACCTTC; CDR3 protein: CASSSRGTGGGYGYTF
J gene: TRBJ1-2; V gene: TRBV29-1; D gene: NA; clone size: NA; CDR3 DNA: TGCAGCGTTGATCAGGGGTATGGCTACACCTTC; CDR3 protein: CSVDQGYGYTF
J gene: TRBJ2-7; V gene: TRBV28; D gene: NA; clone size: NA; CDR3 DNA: TGTGCCAGCAGTTTATGGAGAGGGACTTACGGTTCGTTAAAGGAGCAGTACTTC; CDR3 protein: CASSLWRGTYGSLKEQYF
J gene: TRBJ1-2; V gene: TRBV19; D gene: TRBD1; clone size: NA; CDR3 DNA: TGTGCCAGTAGGACCACAGGGGCGAACTATGGCTACACCTTC; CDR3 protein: CASRTTGANYGYTF
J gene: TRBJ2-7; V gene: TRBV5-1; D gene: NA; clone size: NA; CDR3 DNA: TGCGCCAGCAGCTTAGGGTTTAGCGGAGGAAACTTATACGAGCAGTACTTC; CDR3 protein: CASSLGFSGGNLYEQYF
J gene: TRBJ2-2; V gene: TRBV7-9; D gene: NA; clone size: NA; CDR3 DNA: TGTGCCAGCAGCTTGGGGCAGCCTATGAACACCGGGGAGCTGTTTTTT; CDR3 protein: CASSLGQPMNTGELFF
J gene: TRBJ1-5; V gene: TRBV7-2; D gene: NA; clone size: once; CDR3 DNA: TGTGCCAGCAGCCGGACTGGGTCTAATCAGCCCCAGCATTTT; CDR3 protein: CASSRTGSNQPQHF
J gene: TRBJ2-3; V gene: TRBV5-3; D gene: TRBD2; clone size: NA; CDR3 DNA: TGTGCCAGAAGCAGAAACCCGGGACTAGCGGGAGGAGATACGCAGTATTTT; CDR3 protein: CARSRNPGLAGGDTQYF
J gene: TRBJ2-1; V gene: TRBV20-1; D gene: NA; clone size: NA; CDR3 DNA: TGCAGTGCTAGTCAAGCGGGTAGTAAGCTCTCCTACAATGAGCAGTTCTTC; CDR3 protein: CSASQAGSKLSYNEQFF
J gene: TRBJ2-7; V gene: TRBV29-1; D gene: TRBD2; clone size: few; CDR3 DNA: TGCACCAATGACGGGGTAGCGGGAGGGTACGAGCAGTACTTC; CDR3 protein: CTNDGVAGGYEQYF
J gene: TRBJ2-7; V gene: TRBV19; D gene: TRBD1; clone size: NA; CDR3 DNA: TGTGCCAGTAGTTTCGTGGGGACAGGGCCCCTCTACGAGCAGTACTTC; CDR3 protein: CASSFVGTGPLYEQYF
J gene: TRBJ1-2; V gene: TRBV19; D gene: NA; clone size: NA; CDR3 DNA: TGTGCCAGTAGTATAGATAGGAGGACAGTCTATGGCTACACCTTC; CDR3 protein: CASSIDRRTVYGYTF
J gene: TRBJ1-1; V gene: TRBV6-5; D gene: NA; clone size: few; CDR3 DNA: TGTGCCAGCAGCTTACAGGAGAACACTGAAGCTTTCTTT; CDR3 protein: CASSLQENTEAFF
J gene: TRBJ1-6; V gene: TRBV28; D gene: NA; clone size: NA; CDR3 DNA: TGTGCCAGCAGCGCCTCAGGGGAATCACCCCTCCACTTT; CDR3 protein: CASSASGESPLHF
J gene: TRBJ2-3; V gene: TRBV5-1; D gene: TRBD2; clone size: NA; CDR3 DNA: TGCGCCAGCCGCCCCGGGACTAGCGGCACAGATACGCAGTATTTT; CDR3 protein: CASRPGTSGTDTQYF
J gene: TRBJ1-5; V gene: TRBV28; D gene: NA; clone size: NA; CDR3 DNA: TGTGCCAGCAGTCCCTCTCGAGGCAATCAGCCCCAGCATTTT; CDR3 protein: CASSPSRGNQPQHF
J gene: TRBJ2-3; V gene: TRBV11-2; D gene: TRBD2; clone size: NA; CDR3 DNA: TGTGCCAGCAGCCCAGGACTAGCGGGGCCGGCAGATACGCAGTATTTT; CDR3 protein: CASSPGLAGPADTQYF
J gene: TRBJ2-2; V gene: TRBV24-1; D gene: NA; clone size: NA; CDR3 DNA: TGTGCCACCAGTGATTTAGGCGGCAGCACCTCCCGGGGCACCGGGGAGCTGTTTTTT; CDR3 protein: CATSDLGGSTSRGTGELFF
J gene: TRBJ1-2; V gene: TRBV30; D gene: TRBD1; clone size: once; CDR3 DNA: TGTGCCTGGAGTCCCGCGGACAGGGATTACTATGGCTACACCTTC; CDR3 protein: CAWSPADRDYYGYTF